The 6 T cell receptor beta chains in this list originate from one sample, sequenced in a study of blood T cells in healthy people across ages. Primers used in a second PCR of roughly 7 to 12 cycles were a sample-barcoded 5' primer and a J-beta primer mix. MiXCR, run by TCRdb on the 5' RACE reads, gives a single entry per CDR3 protein. The sample comprises roughly 1,800,000 distinct CDR3 sequences, roughly 50% of which are singletons, and approximately 2.1% rests with the top ten. The material sequenced was blood. Receptors were obtained from a woman in her 40s in good health.

This clonotype was observed a handful of times. J is TRBJ2-7 and V is TRBV28, with 9 bases fitting TRBD1. Trimming removed 2 bases from V and 7 bases from J; junction bases left unmatched: 9. Looked up from germline, CDR1 is MDHEN and CDR2 is SYDVKM. This CDR3 comprises 15 residues. DNA of the CDR3: TGTGCCAGCAGTTTAGCCCGGACAGGGGCACCGGAGCAGTACTTC. It encodes CASSLARTGAPEQYF.

The chain recombines TRBV6-1 with TRBJ1-2; 7 bases align to TRBD1. Trimming cost V 3 bases and J 4 bases; bases outside gene matches: 8. CDR1 is MNHNS and CDR2 is SASEGT in the germline V gene. CDR3 length equals 15 residues. The CDR3 sequence: CASSDEGGASYGYTF. The DNA for the CDR3 is TGTGCCAGCAGTGACGAAGGGGGCGCCAGCTATGGCTACACCTTC.

A single count supports this clonotype. The J gene is TRBJ2-3, the V gene TRBV6-1, with TRBD2 matching 9 bases. The CDR3 has 16 amino acids. V lost 2 bases to trimming and J lost 5 bases; unmatched junction nucleotides: 8. Germline CDR1 reads MNHNS; CDR2 reads SASEGT. DNA of the CDR3: TGTGCCAGCAGTGAATGGCTAGCGGGGCGTAAAGATACGCAGTATTTT. Translated, it gives CASSEWLAGRKDTQYF.

This clonotype was counted a single time. V and J are TRBV5-8 and TRBJ2-7; D possibly corresponds to TRBD1 (6 bases). Trimming removed 4 bases at V and 5 bases at J, with 16 bases between. From germline, CDR1 is SGHTS and CDR2 YDEGEE. The CDR3 has 14 residues. The CDR3 loop reads CASSDDRLIHEQYF. The CDR3 DNA sequence: TGTGCCAGCAGCGATGACAGGTTAATCCACGAGCAGTACTTC. The full variable domain, rest sourced from reference TRBV5-8 and TRBJ2-7, is EAGVTQSPTHLIKTRGQQATLRCSPISGHTSVYWYQQALGLGLQFLLWYDEGEERNRGNFPPRFSGRQFPNYSSELNVNALELEDSALYLCASSDDRLIHEQYFGPGTRLTVT.

V and J are TRBV14 and TRBJ2-5, with D perhaps TRBD1 (6 bases). The end of the DNA aligns better with TRBJ2-4, so the J call may be wrong. CDR1 and CDR2 from the germline V gene are SGHDN and FVKESK. This CDR3 comprises 15 residues. The CDR3 loop is CASSPLQGIKNIQYF. The CDR3, as DNA: TGTGCCAGCAGCCCACTCCAGGGGATTAAAAACATTCAGTACTTC.

The J gene is TRBJ2-7, the V gene TRBV7-2; D might be TRBD1 (5 bases). With 4 bases removed from V and 3 bases from J, the gap between germline ends came to 13 bases. Germline V gene data show CDR1 as SGHTA and CDR2 as FQGNSA. CDR3 length: 14 residues. CDR3 nucleotide sequence: TGTGCCAGCAGCTCCCAGGCGGACAACTACGAGCAGTACTTC. This gives the protein CASSSQADNYEQYF. Variable domain in full (rest from reference TRBV7-2 and TRBJ2-7): GAGVSQSPSNKVTEKGKDVELRCDPISGHTALYWYRQSLGQGLEFLIYFQGNSAPDKSGLPSDRFSAERTGGSVSTLTIQRTQQEDSAVYLCASSSQADNYEQYFGPGTRLTVT.